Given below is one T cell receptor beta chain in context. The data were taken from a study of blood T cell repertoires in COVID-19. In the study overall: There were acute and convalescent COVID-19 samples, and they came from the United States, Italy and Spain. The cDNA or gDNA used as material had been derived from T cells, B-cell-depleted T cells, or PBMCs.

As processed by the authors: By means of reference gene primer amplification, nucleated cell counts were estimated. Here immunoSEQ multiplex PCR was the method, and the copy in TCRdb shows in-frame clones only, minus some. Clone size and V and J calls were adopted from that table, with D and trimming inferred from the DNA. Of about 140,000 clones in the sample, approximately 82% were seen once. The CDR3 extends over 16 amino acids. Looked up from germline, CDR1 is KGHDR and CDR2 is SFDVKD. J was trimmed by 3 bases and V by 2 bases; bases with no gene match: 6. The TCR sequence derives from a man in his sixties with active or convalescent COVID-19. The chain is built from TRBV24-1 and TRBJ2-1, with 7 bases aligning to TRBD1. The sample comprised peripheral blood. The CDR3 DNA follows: TGTGCCACCAGTGATTCAACAGGGGTCAACTACAATGAGCAGTTCTTC. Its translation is CATSDSTGVNYNEQFF.